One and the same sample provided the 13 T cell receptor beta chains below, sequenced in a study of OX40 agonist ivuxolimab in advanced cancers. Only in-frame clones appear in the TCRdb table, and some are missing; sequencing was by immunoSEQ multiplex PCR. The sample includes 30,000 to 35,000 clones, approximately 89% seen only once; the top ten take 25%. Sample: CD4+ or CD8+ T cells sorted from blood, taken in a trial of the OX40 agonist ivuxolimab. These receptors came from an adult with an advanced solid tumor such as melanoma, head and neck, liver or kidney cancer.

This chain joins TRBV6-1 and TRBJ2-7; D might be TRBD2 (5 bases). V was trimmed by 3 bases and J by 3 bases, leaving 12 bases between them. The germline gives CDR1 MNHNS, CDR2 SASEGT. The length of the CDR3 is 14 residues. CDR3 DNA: TGTGCCAGCAGTGAGCCTCGGCGGGTCTACGAGCAGTACTTC. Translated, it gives CASSEPRRVYEQYF.

As DNA, the CDR3 is TGCGCCAGCAGCTTGGATACTGGGGCCAACAATGAGCAGTTCTTC. It encodes CASSLDTGANNEQFF. The rearrangement joins TRBV5-1 to TRBJ2-1, with a possible D match to TRBD1 (5 bases). From germline, CDR1 is SGHRS and CDR2 YFSETQ. V lost 0 bases to trimming and J lost 5 bases, with 12 bases between them. The length of the CDR3 is 15 residues.

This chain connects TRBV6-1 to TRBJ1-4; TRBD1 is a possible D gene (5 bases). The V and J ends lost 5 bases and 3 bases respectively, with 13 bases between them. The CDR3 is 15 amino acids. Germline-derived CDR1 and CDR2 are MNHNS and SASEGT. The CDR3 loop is CASSWNRQPNEKLFF. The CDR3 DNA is TGTGCCAGCAGTTGGAACAGGCAACCTAATGAAAAACTGTTTTTT.

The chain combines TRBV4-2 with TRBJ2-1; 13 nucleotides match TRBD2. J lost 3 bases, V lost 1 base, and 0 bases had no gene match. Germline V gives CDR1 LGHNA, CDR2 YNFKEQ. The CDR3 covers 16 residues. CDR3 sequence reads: CASSQGTSGSYNEQFF. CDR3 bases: TGTGCCAGCAGCCAAGGGACTAGCGGGAGCTACAATGAGCAGTTCTTC.

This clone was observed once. The CDR3 protein is CASSGRGSTEAFF. The CDR3 nucleotides read TGTGCCAGCAGTGGTCGAGGGTCCACTGAAGCTTTCTTT. V gene TRBV2 combines with J gene TRBJ1-1; D is ambiguous. The CDR3 has 13 amino acids. The ends were cut back, 4 bases at V and 4 bases at J, with 10 bases in the middle. CDR1 is SNHLY and CDR2 is FYNNEI in the germline V gene.

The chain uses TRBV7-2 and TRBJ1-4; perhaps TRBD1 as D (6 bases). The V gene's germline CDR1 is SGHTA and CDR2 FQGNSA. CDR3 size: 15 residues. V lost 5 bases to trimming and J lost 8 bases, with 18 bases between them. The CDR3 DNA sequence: TGTGCCAGCAGCCCCACGGGACACCGAGGGGAAAAACTGTTTTTT. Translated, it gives CASSPTGHRGEKLFF.

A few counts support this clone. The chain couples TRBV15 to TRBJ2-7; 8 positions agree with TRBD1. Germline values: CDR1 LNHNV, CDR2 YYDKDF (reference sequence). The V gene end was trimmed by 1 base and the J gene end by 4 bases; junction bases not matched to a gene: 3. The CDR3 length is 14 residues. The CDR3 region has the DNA TGTGCCACCAGCAGAGGGACAGGGAGGTACGAGCAGTACTTC. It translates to CATSRGTGRYEQYF.

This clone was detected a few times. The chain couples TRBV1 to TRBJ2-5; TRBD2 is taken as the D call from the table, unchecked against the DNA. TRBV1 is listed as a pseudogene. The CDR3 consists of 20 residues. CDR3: CTSSQDGLAGGQGEEETQYF. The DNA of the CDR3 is TGCACCAGCAGCCAAGACGGACTAGCGGGAGGACAAGGTGAAGAGGAGACCCAGTACTTC.

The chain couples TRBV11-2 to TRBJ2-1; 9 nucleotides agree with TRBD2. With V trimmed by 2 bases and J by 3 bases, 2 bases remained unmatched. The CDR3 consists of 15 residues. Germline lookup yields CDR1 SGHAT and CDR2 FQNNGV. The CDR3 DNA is TGTGCCAGCAGCTTACGACTAGCGGACTACAATGAGCAGTTCTTC. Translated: CASSLRLADYNEQFF. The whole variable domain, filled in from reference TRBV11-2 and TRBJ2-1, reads EAGVAQSPRYKIIEKRQSVAFWCNPISGHATLYWYQQILGQGPKLLIQFQNNGVVDDSQLPKDRFSAERLKGVDSTLKIQPAKLEDSAVYLCASSLRLADYNEQFFGPGTRLTVL.

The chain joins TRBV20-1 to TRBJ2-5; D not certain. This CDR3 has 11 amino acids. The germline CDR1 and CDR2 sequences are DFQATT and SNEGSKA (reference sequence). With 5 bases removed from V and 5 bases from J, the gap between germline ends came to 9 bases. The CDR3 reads CSAVVGETQYF. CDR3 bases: TGCAGTGCTGTTGTCGGGGAGACCCAGTACTTC.

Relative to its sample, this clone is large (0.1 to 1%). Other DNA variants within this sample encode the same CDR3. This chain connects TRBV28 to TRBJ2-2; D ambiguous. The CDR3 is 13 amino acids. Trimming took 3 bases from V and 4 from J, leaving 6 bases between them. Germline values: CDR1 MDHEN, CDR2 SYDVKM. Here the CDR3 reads CASSFRGTGELFF. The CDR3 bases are TGTGCCAGCAGTTTTAGAGGCACCGGGGAGCTGTTTTTT.

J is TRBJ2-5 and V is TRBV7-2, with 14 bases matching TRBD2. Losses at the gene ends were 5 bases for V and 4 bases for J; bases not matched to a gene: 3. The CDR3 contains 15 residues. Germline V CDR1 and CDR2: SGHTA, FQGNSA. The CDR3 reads CASSGTSGSSETQYF. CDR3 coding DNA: TGTGCCAGCAGCGGGACTAGCGGGAGTTCAGAGACCCAGTACTTC.

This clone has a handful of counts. The CDR3 here is CASSFGANQPQHF. CDR3 in DNA: TGTGCCAGCAGCTTCGGGGCCAATCAGCCCCAGCATTTT. This chain joins TRBV7-9 and TRBJ1-5, with D tentatively TRBD1 (5 bases). The V and J ends lost 3 bases and 3 bases respectively, with 6 bases between them. Germline CDR1 is SEHNR and CDR2 is FQNEAQ (reference sequence). The CDR3 loop spans 13 amino acids.